The entry below gives a single T cell receptor beta chain sequence along with its context. This sample stems from a study of T cell changes during pregnancy in multiple sclerosis. The CDR3 sequence is 13 residues long. V lost 7 bases to trimming and J lost 2 bases, with 10 bases between them. Germline CDR1 is SNHLY and CDR2 is FYNNEI. Sequencing was performed with immunoSEQ multiplex PCR; in TCRdb, only in-frame clones are kept and a portion is missing. The sample consists of 35,000 or so clones, roughly 91% of them appearing once. V gene TRBV2 combines with J gene TRBJ2-3; the D is unclear. This sequence originates from a female donor in good health, enrolled as a control in a pregnancy study. The specimen was peripheral blood, collected in the second trimester of pregnancy. The CDR3 spells CASKVTVTDTQYF. Written as DNA, the CDR3 is TGTGCCAGCAAAGTCACTGTCACAGATACGCAGTATTTT.